A selection of T cell receptor beta chains follows, all from one sample in a study of cytomegalovirus exposure and HLA in healthy donors. Repertoires were generated with immunoSEQ multiplex PCR, while TCRdb's copy carries only in-frame clones and drops some. This sample has 150,000 to 200,000 clones, with 70% to 90% found just once. Sequences were obtained from PBMCs. Receptor source: a woman aged 25 to 45 in good health and CMV-seronegative. Both conserved end residues are part of each CDR3. D genes are given only for firm matches. Size values are once, few and many counts, or a class for expanded clones, and some rows have none.

clone_size: few
v_call: TRBV27
d_call: NA
j_call: TRBJ2-4
cdr3_nt: TGTGCCAGCATGGCCAGGGTCGTTAACATTCAGTACTTC
cdr3_aa: CASMARVVNIQYF

clone_size: few
v_call: TRBV7-6
d_call: TRBD2
j_call: TRBJ2-1
cdr3_nt: TGTGCCAGCAGCTTAGCCCCTAAACTAGCGGTCTCCTACAATGAGCAGTTCTTC
cdr3_aa: CASSLAPKLAVSYNEQFF

clone_size: NA
v_call: TRBV27
d_call: NA
j_call: TRBJ1-2
cdr3_nt: TGTGCCAGCATGGGACTACAGGGCTCTAACTATGGCTACACCTTC
cdr3_aa: CASMGLQGSNYGYTF

clone_size: NA
v_call: TRBV14
d_call: NA
j_call: TRBJ1-2
cdr3_nt: TGTGCCAGCAGCCAAGAGAGAGGGAACTATGGCTACACCTTC
cdr3_aa: CASSQERGNYGYTF

clone_size: NA
v_call: TRBV9
d_call: TRBD2
j_call: TRBJ2-3
cdr3_nt: TGTGCCAGCAGCGACCGACTAGCGGGAACCACAGATACGCAGTATTTT
cdr3_aa: CASSDRLAGTTDTQYF

clone_size: NA
v_call: TRBV13
d_call: NA
j_call: TRBJ2-5
cdr3_nt: TGTGCCAGCAGCTTCGGGGAGACCCAGTACTTC
cdr3_aa: CASSFGETQYF

clone_size: NA
v_call: TRBV27
d_call: TRBD1
j_call: TRBJ2-1
cdr3_nt: TGTGCCTCCAGGGGGAGAGAGGACAATGAGCAGTTCTTC
cdr3_aa: CASRGREDNEQFF

clone_size: NA
v_call: TRBV19
d_call: TRBD2
j_call: TRBJ2-3
cdr3_nt: TGTGCCAGTACACCGGGGGGGCCGACAGATACGCAGTATTTT
cdr3_aa: CASTPGGPTDTQYF

clone_size: NA
v_call: TRBV28
d_call: TRBD1
j_call: TRBJ1-6
cdr3_nt: TGTGCCAGCAGTTTATCACAGGGGGCCGGGAATTCACCCCTCCACTTT
cdr3_aa: CASSLSQGAGNSPLHF

clone_size: NA
v_call: TRBV4-3
d_call: NA
j_call: TRBJ1-2
cdr3_nt: TGCGCCAGCAGCCAGGTAGAATCCAAAACAGGCCCTCCCTATGGCTACACCTTC
cdr3_aa: CASSQVESKTGPPYGYTF

clone_size: NA
v_call: TRBV19
d_call: NA
j_call: TRBJ1-2
cdr3_nt: TGTGCCAGTAGTATGTACAGCTCCGTTGATGGCTACACCTTC
cdr3_aa: CASSMYSSVDGYTF

clone_size: NA
v_call: TRBV7-9
d_call: NA
j_call: TRBJ1-1
cdr3_nt: TGTGCCAGCACAGACGGGGACACCCCGAACACTGAAGCTTTCTTT
cdr3_aa: CASTDGDTPNTEAFF

clone_size: NA
v_call: TRBV28
d_call: NA
j_call: TRBJ2-5
cdr3_nt: TGTGCCAGCAGTTTACCTCCAGAGACCCAGTACTTC
cdr3_aa: CASSLPPETQYF

clone_size: NA
v_call: TRBV2
d_call: TRBD1
j_call: TRBJ2-7
cdr3_nt: TGTGCCAGCACCCAGGACAGGGGGACCGAGCAGTACTTC
cdr3_aa: CASTQDRGTEQYF

clone_size: NA
v_call: TRBV19
d_call: TRBD1
j_call: TRBJ1-2
cdr3_nt: TGTGCCAGTAGTGAGACAGGGGGCGACGGCTACACCTTC
cdr3_aa: CASSETGGDGYTF

clone_size: NA
v_call: TRBV30
d_call: NA
j_call: TRBJ1-5
cdr3_nt: TGTGCCTGGAGTGAGACAGCTAGCAATCAGCCCCAGCATTTT
cdr3_aa: CAWSETASNQPQHF

clone_size: NA
v_call: TRBV5-1
d_call: NA
j_call: TRBJ1-2
cdr3_nt: TGCGCCAGCAGCTTGCCAGGCTTCTATGGCTACACCTTC
cdr3_aa: CASSLPGFYGYTF

clone_size: once
v_call: TRBV28
d_call: NA
j_call: TRBJ2-7
cdr3_nt: TGTGCCAGCAGTTTAAGCGGCAACATCTACGAGCAGTACTTC
cdr3_aa: CASSLSGNIYEQYF

clone_size: few
v_call: TRBV30
d_call: NA
j_call: TRBJ1-5
cdr3_nt: TGTGCCTGGAGTGTATCGGGGGGCGGACGCCAGCCCCAGCATTTT
cdr3_aa: CAWSVSGGGRQPQHF

clone_size: few
v_call: TRBV5-5
d_call: NA
j_call: TRBJ1-5
cdr3_nt: TGTGCCAGCAGCTTGAGGGGGGGGGTCGATCAGCCCCAGCATTTT
cdr3_aa: CASSLRGGVDQPQHF

clone_size: once
v_call: TRBV2
d_call: NA
j_call: TRBJ1-1
cdr3_nt: TGTGCCAGCAGTGAGACTTTATTTAAAGCTTTCTTT
cdr3_aa: CASSETLFKAFF

clone_size: NA
v_call: TRBV18
d_call: NA
j_call: TRBJ1-5
cdr3_nt: TGTGCCAGCTCACCACGCAGGAATCAGCCCCAGCATTTT
cdr3_aa: CASSPRRNQPQHF

clone_size: NA
v_call: TRBV10-3
d_call: TRBD1
j_call: TRBJ2-7
cdr3_nt: TGTGCCATCACCGACAGGGGTGGGTCCTACGAGCAGTACTTC
cdr3_aa: CAITDRGGSYEQYF

clone_size: NA
v_call: TRBV7-8
d_call: TRBD1
j_call: TRBJ2-5
cdr3_nt: TGTGCCAGCAGCTCACGGACAGGCGAACGAGAGACCCAGTACTTC
cdr3_aa: CASSSRTGERETQYF

clone_size: NA
v_call: TRBV6-5
d_call: NA
j_call: TRBJ1-5
cdr3_nt: TGTGCCAGCAGTGAGAAGAGTAGCAATCAGCCCCAGCATTTT
cdr3_aa: CASSEKSSNQPQHF

clone_size: few
v_call: TRBV11-2
d_call: TRBD1
j_call: TRBJ2-7
cdr3_nt: TGTGCCAGCAGCTTAGGGAGGACAGGCTCCTACGAGCAGTACTTC
cdr3_aa: CASSLGRTGSYEQYF

clone_size: NA
v_call: TRBV9
d_call: TRBD1
j_call: TRBJ2-3
cdr3_nt: TGTGCCAGCAGCCCCACCGGGACAGGGATCACAGATACGCAGTATTTT
cdr3_aa: CASSPTGTGITDTQYF

clone_size: NA
v_call: TRBV28
d_call: NA
j_call: TRBJ1-2
cdr3_nt: TGTGCCAGCATACGGACAACAGTAAACTATGGCTACACCTTC
cdr3_aa: CASIRTTVNYGYTF

clone_size: once
v_call: TRBV29-1
d_call: NA
j_call: TRBJ1-1
cdr3_nt: TGCAGCGTTGAAGATCTTTCAGGGAACACTGAAGCTTTCTTT
cdr3_aa: CSVEDLSGNTEAFF

clone_size: NA
v_call: TRBV2
d_call: TRBD1
j_call: TRBJ2-1
cdr3_nt: TGTGCCAGCAGTACACGGGACAGCTACTCCTACAATGAGCAGTTCTTC
cdr3_aa: CASSTRDSYSYNEQFF

clone_size: NA
v_call: TRBV14
d_call: NA
j_call: TRBJ2-7
cdr3_nt: TGTGCCAGCAGCCCCGGGAGTCGCCGCACCTACGAGCAGTACTTC
cdr3_aa: CASSPGSRRTYEQYF

clone_size: NA
v_call: TRBV19
d_call: TRBD1
j_call: TRBJ2-7
cdr3_nt: TGTGCCAGTAGTATAACAGGGGTCTCCTACGAGCAGTACTTC
cdr3_aa: CASSITGVSYEQYF

clone_size: NA
v_call: TRBV7-2
d_call: NA
j_call: TRBJ2-7
cdr3_nt: TGTGCCAGCAGCTTAAGGGGGGGGCCCAGCTCCTACGAGCAGTACTTC
cdr3_aa: CASSLRGGPSSYEQYF

clone_size: NA
v_call: TRBV9
d_call: TRBD2
j_call: TRBJ2-1
cdr3_nt: TGTGCCAGCAGCGGGCGACTAGCGGGGTCTAATGAGCAGTTCTTC
cdr3_aa: CASSGRLAGSNEQFF

clone_size: NA
v_call: TRBV21-1
d_call: NA
j_call: TRBJ1-2
cdr3_nt: TGTGCCAGCTCGCTATACAGGGGGAAGGAGAAGAACTATGGCTACACCTTC
cdr3_aa: CASSLYRGKEKNYGYTF

clone_size: NA
v_call: TRBV30
d_call: TRBD2
j_call: TRBJ2-1
cdr3_nt: TGTGCCTGGAGTGGGGGACTAGCGGTTAACAATGAGCAGTTCTTC
cdr3_aa: CAWSGGLAVNNEQFF

clone_size: NA
v_call: TRBV6-4
d_call: TRBD2
j_call: TRBJ2-2
cdr3_nt: TGTGCCAGCAGCCCGTTAAGCGGGGGGTCCGGGGAGCTGTTTTTT
cdr3_aa: CASSPLSGGSGELFF

clone_size: few
v_call: TRBV5-4
d_call: TRBD2
j_call: TRBJ2-7
cdr3_nt: TGTGCCAGCAGCTACTCTAGCGGGGGGGCTGGAGAGCAGTACTTC
cdr3_aa: CASSYSSGGAGEQYF

clone_size: NA
v_call: TRBV18
d_call: TRBD1
j_call: TRBJ2-3
cdr3_nt: TGTGCCAGCTCACGGACAGGGGTCGCAGATACGCAGTATTTT
cdr3_aa: CASSRTGVADTQYF

clone_size: NA
v_call: TRBV6-5
d_call: NA
j_call: TRBJ2-7
cdr3_nt: TGTGCCAGCAGTTACTTAGCTAGCGTAACCTACGAGCAGTACTTC
cdr3_aa: CASSYLASVTYEQYF